This T cell receptor beta chain was retrieved from a study of beta chain features in type 1 diabetes. For the study at large: Investigators examined roughly 99,000,000 sorted cells across all samples.

Staining for CD45RO/CCR7/CD25/CD127/CD95/CD27 allowed sorting of CD4+ naive, central memory, regulatory and stem cell-like memory cells. The study, taken as a whole, reports: Across all four CD4+ subsets, people with type 1 diabetes showed modestly shorter TCRB CDR3s. PCR may have favored shorter templates equally in patients and controls.

Points on this clone: What it recognizes is unknown.

What was sequenced were expressed TCRB transcripts, since all of the isolated RNA had been reverse transcribed. Clones were sequenced by immunoSEQ multiplex PCR, and TCRdb holds only the in-frame ones, with some missing. Counted here are more than 100,000 clones, 16% occurring once; the ten biggest clones make up about 2.5%. This sequence originates from a man aged 25 to 40 with type 1 diabetes. Source material: central memory CD4+ T cells from blood.

CDR3 in amino acids: CASSLTQGQETQYF. The CDR3 nucleotides read TGCGCCAGCAGCTTGACGCAGGGTCAAGAGACCCAGTACTTC. The V and J genes are TRBV5-1 and TRBJ2-5; the D gene is possibly TRBD1 (5 bases). The CDR3 has 14 residues. The ends were cut back, 1 base at V and 2 bases at J, with 9 bases in the middle. Per the germline V gene, CDR1 is SGHRS and CDR2 is YFSETQ. Full variable domain (outside the CDR3, taken from reference TRBV5-1 and TRBJ2-5): KAGVTQTPRYLIKTRGQQVTLSCSPISGHRSVSWYQQTPGQGLQFLFEYFSETQRNKGNFPGRFSGRQFSNSRSEMNVSTLELGDSALYLCASSLTQGQETQYFGPGTRLLVL.